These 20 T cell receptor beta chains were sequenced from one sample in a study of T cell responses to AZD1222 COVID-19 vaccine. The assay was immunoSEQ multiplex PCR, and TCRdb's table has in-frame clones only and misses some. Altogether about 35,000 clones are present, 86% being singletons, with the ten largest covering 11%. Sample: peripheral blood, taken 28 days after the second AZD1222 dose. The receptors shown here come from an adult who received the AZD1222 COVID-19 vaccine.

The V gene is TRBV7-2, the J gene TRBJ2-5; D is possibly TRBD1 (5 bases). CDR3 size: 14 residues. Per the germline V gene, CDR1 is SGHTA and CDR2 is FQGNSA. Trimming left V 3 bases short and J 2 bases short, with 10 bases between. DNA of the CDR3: TGTGCCAGCAGCTTCCAGTCAGGGCAAGAGACCCAGTACTTC. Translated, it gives CASSFQSGQETQYF.

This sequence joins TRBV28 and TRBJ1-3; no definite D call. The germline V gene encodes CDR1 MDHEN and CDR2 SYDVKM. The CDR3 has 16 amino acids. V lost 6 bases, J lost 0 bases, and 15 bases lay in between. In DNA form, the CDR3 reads TGTGCCAGCAGGAAGGGCGGCTTATACTCTGGAAACACCATATATTTT. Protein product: CASRKGGLYSGNTIYF.

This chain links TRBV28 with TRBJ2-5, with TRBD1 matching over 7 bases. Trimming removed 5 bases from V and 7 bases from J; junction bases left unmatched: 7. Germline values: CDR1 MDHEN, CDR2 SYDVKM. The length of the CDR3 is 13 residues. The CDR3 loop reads CASSPTGVWTQYF. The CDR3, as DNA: TGTGCCAGCAGTCCTACAGGGGTTTGGACCCAGTACTTC.

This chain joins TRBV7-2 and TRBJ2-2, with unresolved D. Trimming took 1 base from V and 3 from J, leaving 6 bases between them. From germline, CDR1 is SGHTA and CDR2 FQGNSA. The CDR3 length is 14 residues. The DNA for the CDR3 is TGTGCCAGCAGCTTAGGGACCCACACCGGGGAGCTGTTTTTT. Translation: CASSLGTHTGELFF.

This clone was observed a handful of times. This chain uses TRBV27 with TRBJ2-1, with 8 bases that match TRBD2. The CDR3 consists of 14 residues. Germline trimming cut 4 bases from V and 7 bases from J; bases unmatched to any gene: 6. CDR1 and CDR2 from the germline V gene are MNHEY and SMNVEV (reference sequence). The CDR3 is CASSSRLAMNEQFF. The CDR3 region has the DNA TGTGCCAGCAGTTCCAGACTAGCGATGAATGAGCAGTTCTTC.

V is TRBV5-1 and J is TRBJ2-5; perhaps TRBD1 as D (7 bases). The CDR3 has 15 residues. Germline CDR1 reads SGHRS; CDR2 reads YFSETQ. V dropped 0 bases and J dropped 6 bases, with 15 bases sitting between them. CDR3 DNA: TGCGCCAGCAGCTTGGGCGGGACAGAAGAAAAGACCCAGTACTTC. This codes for CASSLGGTEEKTQYF.

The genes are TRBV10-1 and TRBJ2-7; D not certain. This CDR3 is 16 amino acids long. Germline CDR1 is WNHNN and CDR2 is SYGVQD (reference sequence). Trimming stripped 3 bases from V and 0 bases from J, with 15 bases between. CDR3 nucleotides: TGCGCCAGCAGTGACGAAGCGAGTCTAAGCTCCTACGAGCAGTACTTC. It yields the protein CASSDEASLSSYEQYF.

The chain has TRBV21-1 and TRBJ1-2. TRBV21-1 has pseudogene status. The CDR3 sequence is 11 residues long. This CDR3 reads CASSSREGYTF. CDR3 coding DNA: TGTGCCAGCAGCAGCCGGGAGGGCTACACCTTC.

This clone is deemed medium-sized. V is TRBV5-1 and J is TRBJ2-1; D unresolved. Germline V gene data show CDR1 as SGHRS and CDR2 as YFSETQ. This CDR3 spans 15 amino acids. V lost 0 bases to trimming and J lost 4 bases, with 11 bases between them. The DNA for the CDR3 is TGCGCCAGCAGCTTGGAGGGCGGTTTTTACAATGAGCAGTTCTTC. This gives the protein CASSLEGGFYNEQFF.

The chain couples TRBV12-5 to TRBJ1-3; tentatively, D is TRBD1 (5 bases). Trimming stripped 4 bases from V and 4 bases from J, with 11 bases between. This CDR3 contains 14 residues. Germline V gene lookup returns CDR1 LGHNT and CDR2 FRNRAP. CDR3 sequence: CASGWGFSGNTIYF. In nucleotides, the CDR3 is TGTGCTAGTGGTTGGGGGTTCTCGGGAAACACCATATATTTT.

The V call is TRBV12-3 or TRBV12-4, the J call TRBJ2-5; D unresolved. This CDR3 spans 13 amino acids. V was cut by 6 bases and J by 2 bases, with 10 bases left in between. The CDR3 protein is CASSFGSQETQYF. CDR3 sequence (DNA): TGTGCCAGCAGCTTCGGGTCTCAAGAGACCCAGTACTTC.

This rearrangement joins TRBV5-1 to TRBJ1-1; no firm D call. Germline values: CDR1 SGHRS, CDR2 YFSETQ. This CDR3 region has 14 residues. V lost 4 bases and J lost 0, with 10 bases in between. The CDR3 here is CASSRGGVNTEAFF. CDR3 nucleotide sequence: TGCGCCAGCAGCCGGGGTGGGGTGAACACTGAAGCTTTCTTT.

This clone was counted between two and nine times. This CDR3 reads CASSGGRSSYNEQFF. The CDR3 DNA reads as TGCGCCAGCAGCGGGGGGCGAAGCTCCTACAATGAGCAGTTCTTC. J is TRBJ2-1 and V is TRBV5-1; perhaps D is TRBD1 or TRBD2 (6 bases each). CDR3 size: 15 residues. With 4 bases removed from V and 0 bases from J, the gap between germline ends came to 11 bases. Germline V CDR1 and CDR2: SGHRS, YFSETQ.

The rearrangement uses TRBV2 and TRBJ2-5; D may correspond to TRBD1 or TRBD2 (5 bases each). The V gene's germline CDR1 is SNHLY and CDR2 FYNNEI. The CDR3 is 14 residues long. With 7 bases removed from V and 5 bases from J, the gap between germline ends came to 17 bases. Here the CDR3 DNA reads TGTGCCAGCATTGGGACCCGGGCCCAGGAGACCCAGTACTTC. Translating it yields CASIGTRAQETQYF.

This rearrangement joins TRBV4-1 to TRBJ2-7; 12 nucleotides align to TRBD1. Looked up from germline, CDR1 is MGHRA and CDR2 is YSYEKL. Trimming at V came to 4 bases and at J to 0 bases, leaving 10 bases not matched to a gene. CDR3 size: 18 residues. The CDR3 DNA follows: TGCGCCAGCAGCCTCCGACCCCCGGGACAGGGGGCCTCCTACGAGCAGTACTTC. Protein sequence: CASSLRPPGQGASYEQYF.

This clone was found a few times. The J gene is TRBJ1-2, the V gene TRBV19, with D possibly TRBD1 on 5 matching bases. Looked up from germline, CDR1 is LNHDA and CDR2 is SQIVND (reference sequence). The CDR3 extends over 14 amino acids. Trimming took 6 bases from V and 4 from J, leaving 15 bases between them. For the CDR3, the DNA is TGTGCCAGTAGCATGGGTCGGGGGGGCTATGGCTACACCTTC. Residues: CASSMGRGGYGYTF.

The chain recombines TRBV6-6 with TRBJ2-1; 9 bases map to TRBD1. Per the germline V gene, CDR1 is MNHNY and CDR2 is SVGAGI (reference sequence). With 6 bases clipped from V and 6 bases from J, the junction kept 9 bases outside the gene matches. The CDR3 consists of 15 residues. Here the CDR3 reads CASSSRDRESNEQFF. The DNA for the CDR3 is TGTGCCAGCAGCAGCCGGGACAGGGAGTCCAATGAGCAGTTCTTC.

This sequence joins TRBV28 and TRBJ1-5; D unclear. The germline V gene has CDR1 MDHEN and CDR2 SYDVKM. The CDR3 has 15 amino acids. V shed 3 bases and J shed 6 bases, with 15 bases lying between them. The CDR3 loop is CASSFTPQRGQPQHF. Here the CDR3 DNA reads TGTGCCAGCAGTTTTACCCCCCAACGGGGTCAGCCCCAGCATTTT.

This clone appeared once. CDR3 protein: CASSSGQGEKLFF. The DNA for the CDR3 is TGTGCCAGCAGCTCCGGACAGGGTGAAAAACTGTTTTTT. The rearrangement links TRBV5-4 to TRBJ1-4; 8 positions match TRBD1. Germline V gives CDR1 SGHNT, CDR2 YYREEE (reference sequence). Trimming at V came to 3 bases and at J to 7 bases, leaving 2 bases not matched to a gene. The CDR3 is made up of 13 amino acids.

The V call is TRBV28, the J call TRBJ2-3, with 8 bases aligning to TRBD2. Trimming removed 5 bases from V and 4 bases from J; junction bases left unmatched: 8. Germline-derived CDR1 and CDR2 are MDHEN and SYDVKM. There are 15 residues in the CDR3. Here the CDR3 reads CASSPRGGISDTQYF. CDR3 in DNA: TGTGCCAGCAGTCCCCGGGGGGGGATATCAGATACGCAGTATTTT.